Below, one T cell receptor beta chain is given with its context. Its antigen is undetermined. This entry comes from a study of T cells in Graves' hyperthyroidism and ophthalmopathy. Study-level information: Any treatment followed the collection of peripheral blood at initial diagnosis.

General study findings and limits: Most expanded thyroid clonotypes above 0.001 recurred in blood. Ophthalmopathy was predicted by the model a median of 6.5 months ahead of onset.

Amplification of TCR beta CDR3 regions used RNA as the template. With the HTBI primer set, the TCR CDR3 went through a first round of RT-PCR. TCRdb itself ran the multiplex PCR reads through MiXCR, one entry per CDR3 protein. The sample has over 550,000 distinct CDR3 sequences; approximately 15% are singletons. Sample: blood. The TCR was taken from a young woman with Graves' hyperthyroidism.

In DNA form, the CDR3 reads TGCAGTGCTAGAGATGGCGACCGTCCTACCTACGAGCAGTACTTC. Translation: CSARDGDRPTYEQYF. The chain recombines TRBV20-1 with TRBJ2-7, with D unresolved. Germline V gives CDR1 DFQATT, CDR2 SNEGSKA (reference sequence). V was clipped by 0 bases and J by 2 bases, with 14 bases between them. The CDR3 has 15 residues.